The clone carrying this TCR beta chain has only a few counts. Its antigen is unknown. The sample belongs to a study of response to subunit inactivated influenza vaccine. Study results and limitations: It was suggested by the authors that few new T cells are recruited by each seasonal influenza vaccination.

One entry per CDR3 protein results from TCRdb running MiXCR on the RT-PCR reads. The table records fewer than 800,000 distinct CDR3 sequences, about a sixth of them present only once. The ends lost 4 bases at V and 4 bases at J; junction bases unmatched: 6. CDR3 size: 15 residues. Germline CDR1 reads SGHRS; CDR2 reads YFSETQ. Material: PBMCs from blood, obtained roughly 12 days after vaccination. This chain uses TRBV5-1 with TRBJ2-2; 8 positions match TRBD1. The origin of this receptor is a middle-aged man who received an inactivated influenza vaccine. The CDR3 nucleotides are TGCGCCAGCAGCGATGGACAGGGAGGCACCGGGGAGCTGTTTTTT. Translating it yields CASSDGQGGTGELFF.